Listed here is a single TCR beta chain. This table comes from immunoSEQ multiplex PCR, and its TCRdb copy is limited to in-frame clones, with some not included. This table holds roughly 110,000 clones, 85% found once. These data belong to a study of blood T cell repertoires in COVID-19. The J segment lost 7 bases and the V segment lost 2 bases, leaving 4 bases of the junction unmatched. CDR1 and CDR2 from the germline V gene are MNHNS and SASEGT. This CDR3 spans 14 amino acids. The sequenced sample was peripheral blood. The chain has TRBV6-1 and TRBJ1-2, with 10 bases that match TRBD1. The receptor's source is a human donor in a cohort sampled during active COVID-19. CDR3 sequence reads: CASSESRTGGGYTF. The CDR3 region has the DNA TGTGCCAGCAGTGAATCCCGGACAGGGGGTGGCTACACCTTC.